This TCR beta chain was sequenced for a study of blood T cell repertoires in COVID-19. Study as a whole: Donors in the United States, Italy and Spain gave samples during acute or convalescent COVID-19. In each case, the material was cDNA or gDNA derived from T cells, B-cell-depleted T cells, or PBMCs.

Unmatched junction bases numbered 1, after V lost 0 bases and J lost 0 bases. This CDR3 is built from 16 residues. Germline-derived CDR1 and CDR2 are LNHNV and YYDKDF (reference sequence). Authors' methods: The authors estimated nucleated cell counts from reference gene primer amplification. Using immunoSEQ multiplex PCR, the repertoire was profiled, and TCRdb retains in-frame clones only, with some absent. From that table come the V and J calls and clone size; the DNA was used to work out D and trimming. The sample yields 80,000 to 95,000 clones, about 80% seen once. Material: peripheral blood. This TCR was sampled from a woman in her forties or fifties with acute or convalescent COVID-19. The chain links TRBV15 to TRBJ2-3, with 9 bases matching TRBD1. CDR3 in DNA: TGTGCCACCAGCAGAGAGGGACAGGGTAGCACAGATACGCAGTATTTT. This gives the protein CATSREGQGSTDTQYF.